The clone carrying this T cell receptor beta chain was recorded once. The antigen is undetermined. V lost 5 bases to trimming and J lost 2 bases, with 15 bases between them. This CDR3 comprises 16 residues. CDR1 and CDR2 from the germline V gene are SGHTA and FQGTGA. The protocol was immunoSEQ multiplex PCR, while the TCRdb copy is restricted to in-frame clones and leaves out a portion. The profile shows approximately 110,000 clones, 84% of them singletons. The data stem from a study of T cell responses to AZD1222 COVID-19 vaccine. Overall study context: Pooling of second doses given at about 4 or about 12 weeks was done.

The study's findings and limits: No day 14 peak samples; only post-peak repertoires were characterized. The breadth and depth of Spike-specific TCRs increased once two AZD1222 doses had been given. Unmutated variant regions are reportedly the target of nearly half of TCRs that are spike-specific.

The chain employs TRBV7-3 and TRBJ2-2; D not certain. The sequence came from an adult in good health. The input for sequencing was peripheral blood, taken on day 0 of AZD1222 vaccination. The CDR3 loop is CASSRNSQRNTGELFF. As DNA, the CDR3 is TGTGCCAGCAGCAGAAATTCGCAGCGAAACACCGGGGAGCTGTTTTTT.